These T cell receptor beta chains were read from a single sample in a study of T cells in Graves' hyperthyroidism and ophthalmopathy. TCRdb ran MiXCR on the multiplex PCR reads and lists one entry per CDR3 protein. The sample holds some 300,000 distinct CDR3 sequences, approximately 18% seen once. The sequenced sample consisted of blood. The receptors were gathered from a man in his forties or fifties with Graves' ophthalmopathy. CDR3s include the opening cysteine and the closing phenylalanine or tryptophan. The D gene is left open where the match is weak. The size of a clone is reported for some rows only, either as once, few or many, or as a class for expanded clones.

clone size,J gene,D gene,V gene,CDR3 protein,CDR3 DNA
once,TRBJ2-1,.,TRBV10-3,CAISYMGRGEHEQFF,TGTGCCATCAGTTATATGGGGCGGGGAGAGCATGAGCAGTTCTTC
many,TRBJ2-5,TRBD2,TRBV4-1,CASSQDRTSGETQYF,TGCGCCAGCAGCCAAGATCGGACTAGCGGGGAGACCCAGTACTTC
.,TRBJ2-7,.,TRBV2,CASSVGPPTGSEQYF,TGTGCCAGCAGTGTGGGGCCCCCTACAGGGTCCGAGCAGTACTTC
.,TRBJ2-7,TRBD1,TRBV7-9,CASSHRQGPYEQYF,TGTGCCAGCAGCCATCGACAGGGGCCCTACGAGCAGTACTTC
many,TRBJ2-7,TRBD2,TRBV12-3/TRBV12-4,CASSQTSGGYEQYF,TGTGCCAGCAGCCAGACTAGCGGGGGCTACGAGCAGTACTTC
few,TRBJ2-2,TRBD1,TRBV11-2,CASSQYRGRHTGELFF,TGTGCCAGCAGCCAATACAGGGGGCGTCACACCGGGGAGCTGTTTTTT
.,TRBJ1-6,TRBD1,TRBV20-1,CSATNYRGSPLHF,TGCAGTGCTACTAACTACAGGGGTTCACCCCTCCACTTT
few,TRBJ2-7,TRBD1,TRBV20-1,CSARDRTGAQQQYF,TGCAGTGCTAGAGATCGGACAGGAGCTCAGCAGCAGTACTTC
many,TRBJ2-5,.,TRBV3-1,CASSLRVQGETQYF,TGTGCCAGCAGTCTCCGGGTTCAGGGTGAGACCCAGTACTTC
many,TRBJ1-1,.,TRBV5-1,CASSPAWGVNTEAFF,TGCGCCAGCAGCCCCGCCTGGGGGGTAAACACTGAAGCTTTCTTT
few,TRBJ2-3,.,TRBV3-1,CASSQEIRADTQYF,TGTGCCAGCAGCCAAGAAATCAGGGCAGATACGCAGTATTTT
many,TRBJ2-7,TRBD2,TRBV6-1,CASSDAVGSGRAYEQYF,TGTGCCAGCAGTGACGCAGTGGGGAGCGGGAGGGCCTACGAGCAGTACTTC
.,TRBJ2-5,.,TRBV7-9,CASSSLEGHLETQYF,TGTGCCAGCAGCTCCCTGGAGGGACATCTAGAGACCCAGTACTTC
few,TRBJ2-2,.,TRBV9,CASSVENRNTGELFF,TGTGCCAGCAGCGTAGAAAACAGGAACACCGGGGAGCTGTTTTTT
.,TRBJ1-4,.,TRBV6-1,CASSGDVEKLFF,TGTGCCAGCAGTGGGGACGTCGAAAAACTGTTTTTT
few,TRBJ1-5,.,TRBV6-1,CASSTVLGGNQPQHF,TGTGCCAGCAGTACCGTCCTCGGGGGGAATCAGCCCCAGCATTTT
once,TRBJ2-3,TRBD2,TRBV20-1,CSAGGLAGAMGRIDTQYF,TGCAGTGCTGGCGGACTAGCGGGCGCGATGGGGCGCATAGATACGCAGTATTTT
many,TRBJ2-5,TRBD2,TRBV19,CASSRLAGDVGGETQYF,TGTGCCAGTAGTAGACTAGCGGGAGACGTGGGTGGAGAGACCCAGTACTTC
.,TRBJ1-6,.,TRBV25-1,CASSEILRNSPLHF,TGTGCCAGCAGTGAAATTCTCCGGAATTCACCCCTCCACTTT
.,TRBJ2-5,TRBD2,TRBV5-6,CASSFIGSGTNRETQYF,TGTGCCAGCAGCTTTATCGGTAGCGGGACCAATCGAGAGACCCAGTACTTC
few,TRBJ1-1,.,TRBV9,CASSVAGRSTEAFF,TGTGCCAGCAGCGTAGCCGGGAGGAGCACTGAAGCTTTCTTT
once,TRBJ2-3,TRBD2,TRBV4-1,CASRGAGPDTQYF,TGCGCCAGCAGGGGAGCGGGACCAGATACGCAGTATTTT
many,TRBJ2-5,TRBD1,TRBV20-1,CSASSLPDRGWGETQYF,TGCAGTGCTAGTTCCCTCCCCGACAGGGGATGGGGGGAGACCCAGTACTTC
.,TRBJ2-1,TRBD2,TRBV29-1,CSVRGLAGGYNEQFF,TGCAGCGTTAGGGGACTAGCGGGTGGGTACAATGAGCAGTTCTTC
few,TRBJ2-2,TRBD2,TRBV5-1,CASSLGAGLAGAITGELFF,TGCGCCAGCAGCTTGGGGGCTGGGCTAGCGGGAGCGATCACCGGGGAGCTGTTTTTT
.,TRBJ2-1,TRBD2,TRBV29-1,CSVKGLAGESAYNEQFF,TGCAGCGTTAAAGGACTAGCGGGAGAGTCGGCCTACAATGAGCAGTTCTTC
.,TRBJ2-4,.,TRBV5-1,CASSPNRDGIQYF,TGCGCCAGCAGCCCTAACAGGGATGGCATTCAGTACTTC
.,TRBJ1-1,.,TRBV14,CASSEGMGTEAFF,TGTGCCAGCAGCGAGGGCATGGGCACTGAAGCTTTCTTT
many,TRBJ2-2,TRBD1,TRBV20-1,CSARPQGAGRGELFF,TGCAGTGCTAGACCCCAGGGGGCAGGGAGAGGGGAGCTGTTTTTT
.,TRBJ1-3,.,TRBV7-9,CASSLPVAYSGNTIYF,TGTGCCAGCAGCCTCCCCGTTGCGTATTCAGGAAACACCATATATTTT
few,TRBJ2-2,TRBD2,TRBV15,CATSREREGGGELFF,TGTGCCACCAGCAGAGAGCGGGAGGGCGGCGGGGAGCTGTTTTTT
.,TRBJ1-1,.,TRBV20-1,CSARKGGGTEAFF,TGCAGTGCTAGAAAGGGGGGGGGCACTGAAGCTTTCTTT
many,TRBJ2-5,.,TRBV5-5,CASSLGGEETQYF,TGTGCCAGCAGCTTAGGGGGGGAAGAGACCCAGTACTTC
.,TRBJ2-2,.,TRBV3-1,CASSQQWDTGELFF,TGTGCCAGCAGCCAGCAGTGGGACACCGGGGAGCTGTTTTTT
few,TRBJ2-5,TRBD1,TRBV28,CASSPDRSVGETQYF,TGTGCCAGCAGCCCGGACAGGAGCGTAGGAGAGACCCAGTACTTC
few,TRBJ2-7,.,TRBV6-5,CASSYSGIYPLYEQYF,TGTGCCAGCAGTTACTCTGGAATCTACCCTCTATACGAGCAGTACTTC
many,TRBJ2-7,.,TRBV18,CASSPAPIRGNTYEQYF,TGTGCCAGCTCACCCGCCCCGATCAGGGGCAATACCTACGAGCAGTACTTC
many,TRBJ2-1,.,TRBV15,CATSRGAGWDNEQFF,TGTGCCACCAGCAGAGGTGCAGGGTGGGACAATGAGCAGTTCTTC
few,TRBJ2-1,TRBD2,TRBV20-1,CSARDSVLAGNNEQFF,TGCAGTGCTAGGGATTCGGTACTAGCGGGAAACAATGAGCAGTTCTTC
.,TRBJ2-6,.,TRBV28,CASSLIDTSGANVLTF,TGTGCCAGCAGTTTAATTGACACCTCTGGGGCCAACGTCCTGACTTTC
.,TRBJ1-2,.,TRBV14,CASSQDTRFYGYTF,TGTGCCAGCAGCCAAGATACTAGATTCTATGGCTACACCTTC
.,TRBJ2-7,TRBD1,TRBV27,CASSFEGQVHEQYF,TGTGCCAGCAGTTTCGAGGGACAGGTCCACGAGCAGTACTTC
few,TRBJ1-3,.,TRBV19,CASRTQGFGNTIYF,TGTGCCAGTAGGACTCAGGGTTTTGGAAACACCATATATTTT
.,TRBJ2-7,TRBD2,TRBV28,CASGYRESGRAYEQYF,TGTGCCAGCGGTTATCGTGAGAGCGGGAGGGCCTACGAGCAGTACTTC
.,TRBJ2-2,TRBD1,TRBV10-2,CASLTGANTGELFF,TGCGCCAGCTTGACAGGGGCGAACACCGGGGAGCTGTTTTTT
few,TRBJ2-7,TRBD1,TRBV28,CASRPSGTGELEQYF,TGTGCCAGCAGACCATCCGGGACAGGGGAACTCGAGCAGTACTTC